This passage covers 26 T cell receptor beta chains from one sample sequenced in a study of human T cells and chemical hapten exposure. TCRdb independently ran MiXCR on the RACE reads; one entry per CDR3 protein. Counted here are some 350,000 distinct CDR3 sequences, just under 6.5% occurring once; the ten biggest clones make up over 5.5%. Time point meaning: patch test 2, 6 weeks after DPC sensitization. The treatment denotes: therapeutic diphenylcyclopropenone sensitization with weekly scalp DPC. The starting material was whole blood, obtained in connection with sensitization to the hapten diphenylcyclopropenone (DPC). The receptor source for this set is a young woman with alopecia areata. Some clones in this sample may be carry-over from other donors' samples.

The CDR3 sequence is CASSEADGYNSPLHF. CDR3 DNA sequence: TGTGCCAGCAGTGAGGCTGACGGATATAATTCACCCCTCCACTTT. V gene TRBV2 combines with J gene TRBJ1-6, with D uncertain. Germline assignment: CDR1 SNHLY and CDR2 FYNNEI. V lost 3 bases to trimming and J lost 4 bases, with 10 bases between them. The CDR3 sequence is 15 residues long.

The V and J genes are TRBV3-1 and TRBJ2-1; 9 bases agree with TRBD2. After removal of 4 bases from V and 9 bases from J, the junction contained 7 bases not matched to a gene. This CDR3 spans 14 amino acids. In germline, CDR1 is LGHDT, CDR2 YNNKEL (reference sequence). This CDR3 reads CASSRRGGAIEQFF. The CDR3, as DNA: TGTGCCAGCAGCCGGCGCGGGGGGGCAATTGAGCAGTTCTTC.

This clonotype was recorded at least ten times. The junction departs from the called germline gene at one end, perhaps through a read error. The chain joins TRBV18 to TRBJ2-3; the D is unclear. Germline loops: CDR1 KGHSH, CDR2 LQKENI. This CDR3 comprises 13 residues. CDR3 in DNA: TGTGCCAGCTCACCACAGGACGGATCCCAAAATAATTTT. It codes for CASSPQDGSQNNF.

This clonotype has a count of ten or more. The V call is TRBV12-3 or TRBV12-4, the J call TRBJ2-3; 13 bases align to TRBD2. V dropped 6 bases and J dropped 4; count of bases not matched to a gene: 7. There are 16 residues in the CDR3. In nucleotides, the CDR3 is TGTGCCAGCAGCCTTACTAGCGGGGGGGCCCCAGATACGCAGTATTTT. Protein sequence: CASSLTSGGAPDTQYF.

This clonotype was counted only a few times. The chain couples TRBV20-1 to TRBJ2-3, with a possible D match to TRBD2 (5 bases). Germline loops: CDR1 DFQATT, CDR2 SNEGSKA (reference sequence). The CDR3 totals 15 residues. The V end lost 5 bases, the J end lost 3 bases, and 18 bases lay between the germline ends. As DNA, the CDR3 is TGCAGTGCTGCCCGAGCCGGGGTAGGGACAGATACGCAGTATTTT. It encodes CSAARAGVGTDTQYF.

This chain links TRBV11-2 with TRBJ1-2; 7 bases align to TRBD1. This CDR3 contains 15 residues. CDR1 and CDR2 (germline): SGHAT, FQNNGV. V gave up 0 bases and J gave up 4 bases; unmatched junction bases: 5. As DNA, the CDR3 is TGTGCCAGCAGCTTAGATCCAGGACAGGCCTATGGCTACACCTTC. This encodes CASSLDPGQAYGYTF. Full variable domain (remainder filled in from reference TRBV11-2 and TRBJ1-2): EAGVAQSPRYKIIEKRQSVAFWCNPISGHATLYWYQQILGQGPKLLIQFQNNGVVDDSQLPKDRFSAERLKGVDSTLKIQPAKLEDSAVYLCASSLDPGQAYGYTFGSGTRLTVV.

This clonotype has a count of ten or more. J is TRBJ2-2 and V is TRBV28; D not resolved. This CDR3 region has 16 residues. V lost 6 bases, J lost 0 bases, and 14 bases lay in between. Germline assignment: CDR1 MDHEN and CDR2 SYDVKM. This CDR3 reads CASSLPGFANTGELFF. CDR3 DNA sequence: TGTGCCAGCAGCCTCCCTGGGTTCGCGAACACCGGGGAGCTGTTTTTT.

The genes are TRBV23-1 and TRBJ2-3, with 8 bases lining up with TRBD1. TRBV23-1 qualifies as an ORF whose function is uncertain. J gave up 3 bases and V 3 bases, and 5 bases lay outside the gene matches. This CDR3 has 15 residues. This chain's CDR3 is CASSQTQGATDTQYF. In DNA form, the CDR3 reads TGCGCCAGCAGTCAGACGCAGGGGGCAACAGATACGCAGTATTTT.

The chain has TRBV3-1 and TRBJ2-2, with D unresolved. V gave up 1 base and J gave up 2 bases, with 11 bases separating them. The CDR3 spans 16 residues. Germline CDR1 is LGHDT and CDR2 is YNNKEL (reference sequence). CDR3 DNA sequence: TGTGCCAGCAGCCAAGTAGGAAAAACCAACACCGGGGAGCTGTTTTTT. Residues: CASSQVGKTNTGELFF.

The chain couples TRBV15 to TRBJ2-7; D gene uncertain. The CDR3 runs to 14 residues. The ends were cut back, 1 base at V and 2 bases at J, with 9 bases in the middle. Germline V gene sequence: CDR1 LNHNV, CDR2 YYDKDF (reference sequence). DNA for the CDR3: TGTGCCACCAGCAGAGGTCCAGTAACCTACGAGCAGTACTTC. Translated: CATSRGPVTYEQYF. The variable domain in full, completed from reference TRBV15 and TRBJ2-7, reads DAMVIQNPRYQVTQFGKPVTLSCSQTLNHNVMYWYQQKSSQAPKLLFHYYDKDFNNEADTPDNFQSRRPNTSFCFLDIRSPGLGDTAMYLCATSRGPVTYEQYFGPGTRLTVT.

The sample holds a few counts of this clonotype. The chain links TRBV3-1 to TRBJ1-1; D may be TRBD1 (5 bases). Trimming removed 0 bases at V and 4 bases at J, with 15 bases between. This CDR3 has 16 amino acids. Germline CDR1 is LGHDT and CDR2 is YNNKEL (reference sequence). The CDR3 coding sequence is TGTGCCAGCAGCCAAGAAACTATAGGGAGGGGCACTGAAGCTTTCTTT. Translation: CASSQETIGRGTEAFF.

V usage is TRBV13 and J usage is TRBJ2-3; possibly TRBD2 for D (5 bases). CDR1 and CDR2 (germline): PRHDT, FYEKMQ (reference sequence). Trimming removed 2 bases from V and 0 bases from J, with 12 bases in between. There are 16 residues in the CDR3. The CDR3 DNA is TGTGCCAGCAGCTTACGGGGTAGCGCAAGCACAGATACGCAGTATTTT. The encoded protein is CASSLRGSASTDTQYF.

This clonotype was seen a few times. The chain carries TRBV6-5 and TRBJ1-1, with a weak D call TRBD1 (6 bases). The CDR3 totals 14 residues. Per the germline V gene, CDR1 is MNHEY and CDR2 is SVGAGI. Trimming removed 2 bases from V and 5 bases from J, with 12 bases in between. CDR3: CASSYRGVGTEAFF. The CDR3 region has the DNA TGTGCCAGCAGTTACAGGGGGGTCGGGACTGAAGCTTTCTTT.

In its sample, this clonotype was seen a few times. One end of the junction does not line up with germline, which may come from a read error. The rearrangement joins TRBV4-1 to TRBJ1-1; D possibly corresponds to TRBD1 (6 bases). Germline V gene data show CDR1 as MGHRA and CDR2 as YSYEKL. This CDR3 comprises 13 residues. The CDR3 sequence: CASSQGQDKAFYF. The CDR3 coding sequence is TGCGCCAGCAGCCAAGGACAGGACAAGGCTTTTTACTTT.

The V gene is TRBV6-6, the J gene TRBJ1-2; no clear D gene. V was trimmed by 6 bases and J by 3 bases, leaving 8 bases between them. Germline assignment: CDR1 MNHNY and CDR2 SVGAGI (reference sequence). The CDR3 length is 12 residues. This CDR3 reads CASRTQDYGYTF. In nucleotides, the CDR3 is TGTGCCAGCAGAACTCAAGACTATGGCTACACCTTC.

The chain's CDR3 is CSGLGSGTDTQYF. The CDR3 DNA follows: TGCAGTGGATTGGGCTCTGGCACAGATACGCAGTATTTT. This chain uses TRBV20-1 with TRBJ2-3; D not resolved. The germline gives CDR1 DFQATT, CDR2 SNEGSKA (reference sequence). This CDR3 is built from 13 residues. V was pared by 7 bases and J by 1 base, with 12 bases between.

In this sample, this clonotype turned up many times. J is TRBJ1-2 and V is TRBV5-6, with D uncertain. Per germline, CDR1 SGHDT and CDR2 YYEEEE. CDR3 length equals 15 residues. Trimming removed 2 bases at V and 3 bases at J, with 14 bases between. DNA of the CDR3: TGTGCCAGCAGCTTCGCAGGCAGGTCAGACTATGGCTACACCTTC. This gives the protein CASSFAGRSDYGYTF. Full variable domain (outside the CDR3, taken from reference TRBV5-6 and TRBJ1-2): DAGVTQSPTHLIKTRGQQVTLRCSPKSGHDTVSWYQQALGQGPQFIFQYYEEEERQRGNFPDRFSGHQFPNYSSELNVNALLLGDSALYLCASSFAGRSDYGYTFGSGTRLTVV.

The CDR3 DNA sequence: TGCGCCAGCAGCCAAGAGTCAGCGGAGAGCTCCTACAATGAGCAGTTCTTC. It is translated as CASSQESAESSYNEQFF. This sequence joins TRBV4-1 and TRBJ2-1; D may be TRBD2 (5 bases). The germline gives CDR1 MGHRA, CDR2 YSYEKL. Trimming shortened V by 0 bases and J by 0 bases, and 12 bases separated the two germline ends. CDR3 size: 17 residues.

The V gene is TRBV21-1, the J gene TRBJ1-6; the D call of TRBD1 is as the table states it, not checked on the DNA. TRBV21-1 represents a pseudogene. CDR3 length equals 17 residues. In DNA, the CDR3 is TGTGCCAGCAGCAAAGAGGGGCAGGAATCTGATAATTCACCCCTCCACTTT. Protein: CASSKEGQESDNSPLHF.

This clonotype was detected a few times. V and J are TRBV11-2 and TRBJ2-1; TRBD2 might be the D (5 bases). V lost 5 bases, J lost 2 bases, and 22 bases lay in between. The CDR3 extends over 18 amino acids. CDR1 is SGHAT and CDR2 is FQNNGV in the germline V gene. The CDR3 region is CASSRLGTSGRTYNEQFF. In DNA, the CDR3 is TGTGCCAGCAGCCGTCTAGGAACTTCGGGGAGAACCTACAATGAGCAGTTCTTC.

Concerning this clonotype: At one boundary the junction diverges from the germline segment, which might be a read error. CDR3 sequence reads: CGSSPLPGLAGKDTDTQYF. For the CDR3, the DNA is TGTGGCAGCAGCCCACTCCCGGGACTAGCGGGAAAAGACACAGATACGCAGTATTTT. The chain has TRBV7-9 and TRBJ2-3, with 13 bases aligning to TRBD2. CDR1 SEHNR and CDR2 FQNEAQ come from the germline V gene (reference sequence). The CDR3 is 19 residues long.

The chain carries TRBV18 and TRBJ2-5; 14 bases align to TRBD2. In germline, CDR1 is KGHSH, CDR2 LQKENI. The V segment lost 3 bases and the J segment 5 bases; nucleotides outside the gene matches: 8. This CDR3 is built from 17 residues. CDR3 sequence: CASSPGLAGVLGETQYF. CDR3 sequence (DNA): TGTGCCAGCTCACCGGGACTAGCGGGGGTACTCGGGGAGACCCAGTACTTC.

This sequence joins TRBV2 and TRBJ1-2; D may be TRBD1 (5 bases). V lost 8 bases and J 3 bases, leaving 13 bases between the germline ends. The CDR3 runs to 13 residues. Germline loops: CDR1 SNHLY, CDR2 FYNNEI. The CDR3 spells CASRKETDYGYTF. The CDR3 DNA follows: TGTGCCAGCCGGAAAGAGACAGACTATGGCTACACCTTC. The full variable domain, its missing parts supplied by reference TRBV2 and TRBJ1-2, is EPEVTQTPSHQVTQMGQEVILRCVPISNHLYFYWYRQILGQKVEFLVSFYNNEISEKSEIFDDQFSVERPDGSNFTLKIRSTKLEDSAMYFCASRKETDYGYTFGSGTRLTVV.

This clonotype was detected many times. This sequence joins TRBV20-1 and TRBJ1-2; D uncertain. The germline V gene encodes CDR1 DFQATT and CDR2 SNEGSKA (reference sequence). The length of the CDR3 is 14 residues. V was shortened by 0 bases and J by 5 bases, with 13 bases between the two germline ends. In DNA, the CDR3 is TGCAGTGCTAGAGATAATGAAACAGTTTATGGCTACACCTTC. Translated, it gives CSARDNETVYGYTF.

The table lists this clonotype with a few counts. The V and J genes are TRBV15 and TRBJ1-6; perhaps TRBD1 as D (5 bases). V lost 5 bases and J 0 bases, leaving 14 bases between the germline ends. Germline V gene sequence: CDR1 LNHNV, CDR2 YYDKDF (reference sequence). The CDR3 loop spans 17 amino acids. CDR3 sequence: CATSGTHSGSYNSPLHF. As DNA, the CDR3 is TGTGCCACCAGCGGGACGCATTCTGGCTCCTATAATTCACCCCTCCACTTT.

The chain recombines TRBV4-3 with TRBJ2-5; TRBD1 matches at 7 bases. CDR3 length: 13 residues. The germline gives CDR1 LGHNA, CDR2 YSLEER. V lost 2 bases to trimming and J lost 5 bases; unmatched junction nucleotides: 2. The CDR3 bases are TGCGCCAGCAGCCAATGGGACAGCGAGACCCAGTACTTC. Translation gives CASSQWDSETQYF.